A single sample is the source of the 17 T cell receptor beta chains below, sequenced in a study of Ad26.COV2.S vaccination and SARS-CoV-2 variants. Assay: immunoSEQ multiplex PCR; the TCRdb copy retains only in-frame clones and omits some. The sample lists approximately 480,000 clones, 70% to 90% occurring once. Treatment here: 15 to 20 received Ad26.COV2.S at low or high dose, single or two shots; 5 received placebo; per-sample allocation not given. Vaccine and placebo recipients were sampled on day 63 after the first injection. This sample comprised peripheral blood, obtained in a trial of Ad26.COV2.S vaccine versus placebo. All receptors derive from a person between 18 and 59 years old who received the Ad26.COV2.S COVID-19 vaccine or a placebo.

The V call is TRBV6-1, the J call TRBJ2-1; no firm D call. Between the trimmed V and J ends, which lost 2 bases and 12 bases, there was a span of 14 bases. CDR1 is MNHNS, CDR2 SASEGT, per germline. This CDR3 region has 13 residues. The CDR3 nucleotides are TGTGCCAGCAGTGAAAGTTCACTCGGAAGGCAGTTCTTC. Translating it yields CASSESSLGRQFF.

The chain has TRBV28 and TRBJ1-1, with D possibly being TRBD1 (5 bases). The CDR3 runs to 14 residues. Germline lookup yields CDR1 MDHEN and CDR2 SYDVKM. V lost 6 bases, J lost 11 bases, and 22 bases lay in between. CDR3 coding DNA: TGTGCCAGCAGAGAACCGGGACTCCTGAAAGCGGCTTTCTTT. Translated, it gives CASREPGLLKAAFF.

The CDR3 DNA follows: TGTGCCAGCAGTTACTCACGGACTAGCGGGAGGCTAGTCGAGCAGTACTTC. Translation gives CASSYSRTSGRLVEQYF. This chain uses TRBV6-2 or TRBV6-3 with TRBJ2-7; 14 bases are a match to TRBD2. The CDR3 is 17 residues long. Trimming took 0 bases from V and 6 from J; bases not matched to a gene: 7. The germline V gene has CDR1 MNHEY and CDR2 SVGEGT.

The V gene is TRBV11-3, the J gene TRBJ2-2; D call uncertain. The CDR3 contains 13 residues. The V end was cut by 4 bases, the J end by 5 bases, with 8 bases between. CDR1 and CDR2 from the germline V gene are SGHNT and YENEEA. The CDR3 here is CASSSARTGELFF. The CDR3 DNA follows: TGTGCCAGCAGCTCTGCTAGGACCGGGGAGCTGTTTTTT.

This clone is a singleton in its sample. The chain couples TRBV19 to TRBJ1-1; no clear D gene. Germline-derived CDR1 and CDR2 are LNHDA and SQIVND (reference sequence). V was cut by 7 bases and J by 1 base, with 13 bases left in between. There are 14 residues in the CDR3. The CDR3 DNA follows: TGTGCCAGTACCGGTCGGTCAGGGAACACTGAAGCTTTCTTT. Protein sequence: CASTGRSGNTEAFF.

The chain has TRBV7-9 and TRBJ1-5, with D possibly being TRBD1 (5 bases). Germline-derived CDR1 and CDR2 are SEHNR and FQNEAQ (reference sequence). This CDR3 region has 13 residues. Trimming removed 5 bases from V and 6 bases from J, with 11 bases in between. The DNA for the CDR3 is TGTGCCAGCAGCGCCGCAGGGTTTCAGCCCCAGCATTTT. Translated: CASSAAGFQPQHF.

The table lists this clone with a count of one. The genes are TRBV5-1 and TRBJ1-2; 8 nucleotides match TRBD1. This CDR3 is built from 15 residues. Unmatched junction bases numbered 10, after V lost 4 bases and J lost 5 bases. In germline, CDR1 is SGHRS, CDR2 YFSETQ. CDR3: CASSPGQGRAYGYTF. CDR3 in DNA: TGCGCCAGCAGCCCTGGACAGGGAAGGGCATATGGCTACACCTTC.

CDR3 sequence: CASSLGLAGGETQYF. For the CDR3, the DNA is TGTGCCAGCAGTTTGGGACTAGCGGGAGGGGAGACCCAGTACTTC. The chain couples TRBV6-2 or TRBV6-3 to TRBJ2-5, with 16 bases identical to TRBD2. CDR3 size: 15 residues. Germline lookup yields CDR1 MNHEY and CDR2 SVGEGT. Trimming took 4 bases from V and 5 from J; bases not matched to a gene: 1.

The chain employs TRBV7-2 and TRBJ2-7; 7 nucleotides match TRBD2. The V segment lost 2 bases and the J segment 2 bases; nucleotides outside the gene matches: 6. Germline loops: CDR1 SGHTA, CDR2 FQGNSA. The CDR3 has 15 amino acids. The CDR3 reads CASSLSSGVTYEQYF. DNA of the CDR3: TGTGCCAGCAGCTTATCTAGCGGTGTGACCTACGAGCAGTACTTC.

V gene TRBV27 combines with J gene TRBJ2-3; 7 nucleotides align to TRBD1. CDR3 length: 18 residues. V lost 3 bases to trimming and J lost 4 bases; unmatched junction nucleotides: 16. The V gene's germline CDR1 is MNHEY and CDR2 SMNVEV (reference sequence). CDR3 DNA sequence: TGTGCCAGCAGTTTTTTCCTTCGACAGGGAGAGGTCCCAGATACGCAGTATTTT. Translating gives CASSFFLRQGEVPDTQYF.

As to this clone: The sample contains more than one DNA sequence encoding this CDR3. The chain has TRBV7-8 and TRBJ2-5, with 7 nucleotides matching TRBD1. Trimming took 4 bases from V and 5 from J; bases not matched to a gene: 1. This CDR3 has 12 residues. Germline V gene sequence: CDR1 SGHVS, CDR2 FQNEAQ. The CDR3 here is CASSSTGETQYF. CDR3 bases: TGTGCCAGCAGCTCGACAGGGGAGACCCAGTACTTC.

The chain employs TRBV5-1 and TRBJ2-7; either TRBD1 or TRBD2 may fit D (5 bases each). Germline CDR1 is SGHRS and CDR2 is YFSETQ. This CDR3 has 16 residues. V was shortened by 3 bases and J by 2 bases, with 18 bases between the two germline ends. CDR3 protein: CASSWDRGSVPYEQYF. The CDR3 DNA reads as TGCGCCAGCAGCTGGGACCGGGGCTCCGTTCCCTACGAGCAGTACTTC.

CDR3 sequence reads: CASSQTSSPKETQYF. The DNA for the CDR3 is TGTGCCAGCAGCCAGACTAGCAGCCCGAAAGAGACCCAGTACTTC. The V call is TRBV3-1 (or the pseudogene TRBV3-2), the J call TRBJ2-5, with TRBD2 identical over 7 bases. The CDR3 runs to 15 residues. J lost 3 bases, V lost 3 bases, and 7 bases had no gene match. Germline V lookup: CDR1 LGHDT, CDR2 YNNKEL (reference sequence).

The rearrangement joins TRBV5-1 to TRBJ1-2, with TRBD1 matching over 10 bases. Germline V gene sequence: CDR1 SGHRS, CDR2 YFSETQ. This CDR3 contains 15 residues. Trimming at V came to 4 bases and at J to 8 bases, leaving 11 bases not matched to a gene. Here the CDR3 reads CASSAEGQGGVGYTF. CDR3 in DNA: TGCGCCAGCAGCGCCGAAGGACAGGGGGGAGTAGGCTACACCTTC.

V is TRBV6-2 or TRBV6-3 and J is TRBJ1-2; D gene unclear. The CDR3 spans 14 residues. The germline V gene has CDR1 MNHEY and CDR2 SVGEGT. V shed 2 bases and J shed 2 bases, with 9 bases lying between them. The CDR3 DNA is TGTGCCAGCAGTTACGCCAGGATGAACTATGGCTACACCTTC. Its translation: CASSYARMNYGYTF.

This sequence joins TRBV27 and TRBJ1-5; possible D gene TRBD1, 6 bases. Germline V gene sequence: CDR1 MNHEY, CDR2 SMNVEV (reference sequence). The CDR3 has 15 amino acids. Trimming removed 6 bases from V and 3 bases from J, with 15 bases in between. CDR3: CASRRRGGPNQPQHF. As DNA, the CDR3 is TGTGCCAGCAGACGTAGGGGGGGCCCCAATCAGCCCCAGCATTTT.

The chain employs TRBV19 and TRBJ2-7; 12 bases map to TRBD2. In germline, CDR1 is LNHDA, CDR2 SQIVND (reference sequence). The CDR3 is 13 residues long. Trimming removed 5 bases from V and 5 bases from J; junction bases left unmatched: 1. In DNA, the CDR3 is TGTGCCAGTAGTTGGACTAGCGGGAACGAGCAGTACTTC. Translating it yields CASSWTSGNEQYF.